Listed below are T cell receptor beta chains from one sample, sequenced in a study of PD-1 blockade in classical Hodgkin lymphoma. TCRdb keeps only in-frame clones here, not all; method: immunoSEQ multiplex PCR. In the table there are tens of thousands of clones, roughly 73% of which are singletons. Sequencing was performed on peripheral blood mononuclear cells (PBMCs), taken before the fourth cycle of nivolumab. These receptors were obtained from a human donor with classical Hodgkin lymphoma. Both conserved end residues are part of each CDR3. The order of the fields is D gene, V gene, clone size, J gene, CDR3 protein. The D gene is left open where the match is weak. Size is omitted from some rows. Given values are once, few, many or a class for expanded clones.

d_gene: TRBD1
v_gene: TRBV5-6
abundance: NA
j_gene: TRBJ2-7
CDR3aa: CASSLLWTGLSYEQYF

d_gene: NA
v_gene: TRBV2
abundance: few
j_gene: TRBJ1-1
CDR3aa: CASSEDRHTEAFF

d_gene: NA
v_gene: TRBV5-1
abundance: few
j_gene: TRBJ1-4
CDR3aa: CASSLEGQLEKLFF

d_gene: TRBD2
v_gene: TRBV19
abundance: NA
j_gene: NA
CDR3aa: CASSPLAGDSYEQYF

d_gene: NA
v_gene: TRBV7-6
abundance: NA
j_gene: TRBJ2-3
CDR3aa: CASSLMGPRGDTQYF

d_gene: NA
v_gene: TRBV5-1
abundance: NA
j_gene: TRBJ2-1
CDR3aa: CASSLPPGERHNEQFF

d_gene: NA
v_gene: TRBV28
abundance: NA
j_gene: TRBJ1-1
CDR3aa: CASYRGGNTEAFF

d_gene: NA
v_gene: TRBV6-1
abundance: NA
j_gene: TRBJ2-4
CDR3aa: CASSEVTAKNIQYF

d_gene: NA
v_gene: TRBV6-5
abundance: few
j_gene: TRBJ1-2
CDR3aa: CASSYSRGYTF

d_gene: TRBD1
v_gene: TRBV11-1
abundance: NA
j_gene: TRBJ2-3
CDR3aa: CASSSGTGSTDTQYF

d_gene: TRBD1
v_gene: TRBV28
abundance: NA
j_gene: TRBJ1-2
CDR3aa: CASSSAGTGGDYGYTF

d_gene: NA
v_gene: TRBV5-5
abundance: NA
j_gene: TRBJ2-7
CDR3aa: CASSLDGYLYF

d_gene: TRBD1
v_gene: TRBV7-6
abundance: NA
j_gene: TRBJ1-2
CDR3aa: CASSSRDRTLVPEYGYTF

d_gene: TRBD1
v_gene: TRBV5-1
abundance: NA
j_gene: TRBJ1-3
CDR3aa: CASSFDGTGGARGNTIYF

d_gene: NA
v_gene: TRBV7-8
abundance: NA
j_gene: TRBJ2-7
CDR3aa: CASSLDVGDTYEQYF

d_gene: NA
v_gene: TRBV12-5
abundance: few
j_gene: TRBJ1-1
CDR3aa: CASGPLGGVTEAFF

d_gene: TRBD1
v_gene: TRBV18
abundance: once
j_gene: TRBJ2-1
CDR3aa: CASSREMGQGAAGSYNEQFF

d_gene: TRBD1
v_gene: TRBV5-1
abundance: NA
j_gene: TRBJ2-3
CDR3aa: CASSLQGEGPDTQYF

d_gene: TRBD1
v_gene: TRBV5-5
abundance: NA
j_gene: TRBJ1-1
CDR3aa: CASSPLWTGSVNTEAFF

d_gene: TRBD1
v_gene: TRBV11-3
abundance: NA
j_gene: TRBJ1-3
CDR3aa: CASSSYGPDREAGNTIYF

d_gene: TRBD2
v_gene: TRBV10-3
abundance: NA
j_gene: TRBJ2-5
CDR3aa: CAISDPIAGDETQYF

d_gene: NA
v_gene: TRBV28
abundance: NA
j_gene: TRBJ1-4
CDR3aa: CASSGGSLPTNEKLFF

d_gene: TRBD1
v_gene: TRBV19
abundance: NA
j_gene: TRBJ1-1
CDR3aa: CASSIGDRGREAFF

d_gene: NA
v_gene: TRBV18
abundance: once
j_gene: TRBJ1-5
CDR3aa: CASSLEGGNQPQHF

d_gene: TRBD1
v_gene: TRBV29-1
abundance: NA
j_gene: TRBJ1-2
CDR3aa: CSAGTLDRGGYTF

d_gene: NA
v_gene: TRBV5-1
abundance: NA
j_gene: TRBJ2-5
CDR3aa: CASSNRASVEETQYF

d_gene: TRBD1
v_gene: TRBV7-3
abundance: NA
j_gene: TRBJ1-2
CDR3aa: CASSQQGAFSGYTF

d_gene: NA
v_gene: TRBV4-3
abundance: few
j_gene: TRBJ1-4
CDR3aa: CASSQDRGGFEKLFF

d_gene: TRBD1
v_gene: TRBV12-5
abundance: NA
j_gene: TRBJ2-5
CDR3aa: CASSRTGGQETQYF

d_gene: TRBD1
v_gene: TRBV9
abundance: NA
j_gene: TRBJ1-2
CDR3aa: CASSVGGTGSAGYTF

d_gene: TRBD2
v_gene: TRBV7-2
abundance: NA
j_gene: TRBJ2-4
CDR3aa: CASRGGNIQYF

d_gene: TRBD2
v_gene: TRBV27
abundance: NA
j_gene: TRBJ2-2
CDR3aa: CASSLFGGGARTGELFF

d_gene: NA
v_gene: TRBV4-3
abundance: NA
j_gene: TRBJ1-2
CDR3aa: CASSQEFQSFYGYTF

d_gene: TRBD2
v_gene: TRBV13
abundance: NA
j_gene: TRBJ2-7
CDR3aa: CASSFGTSGIYEQYF

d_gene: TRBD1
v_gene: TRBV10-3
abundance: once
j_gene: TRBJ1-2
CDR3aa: CAISRDRDYGYTF

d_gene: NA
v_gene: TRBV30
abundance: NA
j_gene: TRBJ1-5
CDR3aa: CAWSKSVDNQPQHF

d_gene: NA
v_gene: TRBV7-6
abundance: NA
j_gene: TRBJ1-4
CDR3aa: CASSRGTVINEKLFF

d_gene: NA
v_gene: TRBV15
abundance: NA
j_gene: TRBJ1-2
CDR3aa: CATSRDRVGENYGYTF

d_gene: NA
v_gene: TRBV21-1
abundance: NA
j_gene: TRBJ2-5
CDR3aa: CASSKGLRLAGVLETQYF

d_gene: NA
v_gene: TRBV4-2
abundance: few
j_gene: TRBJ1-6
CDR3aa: CASSQELILHF

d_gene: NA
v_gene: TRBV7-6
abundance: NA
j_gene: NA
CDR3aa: CASSLASGTTINEQYF

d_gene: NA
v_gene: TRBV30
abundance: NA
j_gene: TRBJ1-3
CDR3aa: CAWSSPNTIYF

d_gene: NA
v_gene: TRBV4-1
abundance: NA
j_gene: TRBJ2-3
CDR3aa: CASSQEERGTDTQYF